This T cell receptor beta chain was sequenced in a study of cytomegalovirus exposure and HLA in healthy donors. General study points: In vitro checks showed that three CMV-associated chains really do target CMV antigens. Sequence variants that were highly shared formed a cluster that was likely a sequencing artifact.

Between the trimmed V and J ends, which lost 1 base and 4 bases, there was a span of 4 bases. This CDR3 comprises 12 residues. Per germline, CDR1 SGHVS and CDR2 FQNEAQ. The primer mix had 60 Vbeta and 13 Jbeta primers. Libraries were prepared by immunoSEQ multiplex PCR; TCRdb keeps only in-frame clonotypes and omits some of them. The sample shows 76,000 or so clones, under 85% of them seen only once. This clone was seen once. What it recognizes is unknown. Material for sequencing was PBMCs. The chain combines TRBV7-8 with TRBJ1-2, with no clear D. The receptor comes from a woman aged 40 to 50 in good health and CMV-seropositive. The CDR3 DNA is TGTGCCAGCAGCTTAGGTCGCTATGGCTACACCTTC. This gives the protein CASSLGRYGYTF. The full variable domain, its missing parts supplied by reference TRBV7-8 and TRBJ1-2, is GAGVSQSPRYKVAKRGQDVALRCDPISGHVSLFWYQQALGQGPEFLTYFQNEAQLDKSGLPSDRFFAERPEGSVSTLKIQRTQQEDSAVYLCASSLGRYGYTFGSGTRLTVV.